The next 30 T cell receptor beta chains were all read from a single sample in a study of shared clonotypes between healthy human individuals. The data were produced by immunoSEQ multiplex PCR, yet TCRdb's version contains in-frame clones alone and is incomplete. The sample yields about 1 million clones, roughly 75% seen once. Specimen: memory CD4+ T cells sorted from blood. Subset reported: CD45RA-negative fraction. These receptors were taken from a man between 18 and 35 years old in good health.

V gene TRBV11-2 combines with J gene TRBJ1-3; D may be TRBD1 (6 bases). Germline V gives CDR1 SGHAT, CDR2 FQNNGV. Trimming cost V 5 bases and J 2 bases, with 13 bases left between them. The CDR3 has 15 amino acids. The CDR3 is CASSPTGTPGNTIYF. CDR3 nucleotides: TGTGCCAGCAGCCCCACCGGGACACCTGGAAACACCATATATTTT.

The gene calls are TRBV6-1 and TRBJ1-2, with D possibly TRBD1 on 6 matching bases. Germline V gives CDR1 MNHNS, CDR2 SASEGT. Deletions cut 8 bases from V and 1 base from J, with 14 bases between. This CDR3 has 14 residues. The CDR3 reads CASHIRGDNYGYTF. In DNA, the CDR3 is TGTGCCAGCCATATCAGGGGAGATAACTATGGCTACACCTTC.

This clone was counted a single time. The chain carries TRBV9 and TRBJ2-1; D unresolved. This CDR3 is 14 amino acids long. The germline V gene encodes CDR1 SGDLS and CDR2 YYNGEE. The germline V and J ends were trimmed by 0 bases and 7 bases, with 11 bases remaining between them. CDR3 protein: CASSVDVFGNEQFF. The DNA for the CDR3 is TGTGCCAGCAGCGTAGACGTCTTTGGGAATGAGCAGTTCTTC.

The rearrangement uses TRBV6-5 and TRBJ2-7; 10 positions agree with TRBD2. Germline V gene lookup returns CDR1 MNHEY and CDR2 SVGAGI. With V trimmed by 5 bases and J by 4 bases, 8 bases remained unmatched. This CDR3 has 15 amino acids. The CDR3 bases are TGTGCCAGCAGTAGCCCGGCTAGCGGGAGATACGAGCAGTACTTC. Its translation is CASSSPASGRYEQYF.

The V gene is TRBV6-1, the J gene TRBJ2-1, with TRBD2 identical over 8 bases. There are 16 residues in the CDR3. Looked up from germline, CDR1 is MNHNS and CDR2 is SASEGT. V was clipped by 4 bases and J by 7 bases; unmatched bases: 12. DNA of the CDR3: TGTGCCAGCAGTGCGGTACTAGCGGCCACAAAGAATGAGCAGTTCTTC. Translated, it gives CASSAVLAATKNEQFF.

This clone has only one observation. Germline is not matched at one junction end, which may reflect a read error. V gene TRBV5-4 combines with J gene TRBJ1-1, with 7 bases that match TRBD1. The V gene's germline CDR1 is SGHNT and CDR2 YYREEE (reference sequence). This CDR3 has 14 residues. CDR3 in amino acids: CVSSPGGVNTEAFF. CDR3 bases: TGTGTCAGCAGCCCAGGGGGGGTAAACACTGAAGCTTTCTTT.

This chain joins TRBV7-2 and TRBJ2-2, with D unresolved. Germline V lookup: CDR1 SGHTA, CDR2 FQGNSA. The V gene lost 3 bases and the J gene lost 6 bases, with 5 bases spanning the gap. There are 12 residues in the CDR3. The DNA of the CDR3 is TGTGCCAGCAGCTTCGCTCCCGGGGAGCTGTTTTTT. This translates into CASSFAPGELFF.

This chain links TRBV6-6 with TRBJ1-6; 7 bases are shared with TRBD1. CDR1 is MNHNY, CDR2 SVGAGI, per germline (reference sequence). The CDR3 runs to 13 residues. Germline trimming cut 4 bases from V and 9 bases from J; bases unmatched to any gene: 3. The CDR3 sequence: CASSSGGFSPLHF. CDR3 nucleotides: TGTGCCAGCAGTTCAGGGGGGTTTTCACCCCTCCACTTT.

This chain joins TRBV18 and TRBJ2-3; D assignment may be TRBD1 or TRBD2 (6 bases each). This CDR3 has 17 amino acids. The germline gives CDR1 KGHSH, CDR2 LQKENI. Trimming shortened V by 6 bases and J by 7 bases, and 26 bases separated the two germline ends. This CDR3 reads CASSSMTQGTLANTQYF. DNA for the CDR3: TGTGCCAGCTCGTCCATGACCCAGGGGACTCTTGCAAATACGCAGTATTTT.

A note on this clone: Other DNA sequences in this specimen translate into the identical CDR3. The chain recombines TRBV7-9 with TRBJ1-2; D unresolved. The CDR3 extends over 14 amino acids. Per the germline V gene, CDR1 is SEHNR and CDR2 is FQNEAQ (reference sequence). Trimming took off 0 bases at V and 2 bases at J, with 7 bases between the two ends. CDR3 in amino acids: CASSLAGQNYGYTF. CDR3 DNA: TGTGCCAGCAGCTTAGCAGGTCAGAACTATGGCTACACCTTC.

There are many counts of this clone. The genes are TRBV5-1 and TRBJ2-7; tentative D call: TRBD1 (5 bases). The length of the CDR3 is 15 residues. The V end lost 0 bases, the J end lost 7 bases, and 17 bases lay between the germline ends. Per germline, CDR1 SGHRS and CDR2 YFSETQ. The CDR3: CASSLGMGQAREQYF. DNA for the CDR3: TGCGCCAGCAGCTTGGGAATGGGGCAAGCAAGGGAGCAGTACTTC. Full variable domain (missing parts from reference TRBV5-1 and TRBJ2-7): KAGVTQTPRYLIKTRGQQVTLSCSPISGHRSVSWYQQTPGQGLQFLFEYFSETQRNKGNFPGRFSGRQFSNSRSEMNVSTLELGDSALYLCASSLGMGQAREQYFGPGTRLTVT.

V and J are TRBV7-2 and TRBJ2-2; the match to TRBD2 covers 7 bases. The CDR3 extends over 17 amino acids. The junction had 11 bases not matched to a gene; V was cut back by 2 bases and J by 5 bases. Germline V gene sequence: CDR1 SGHTA, CDR2 FQGNSA. CDR3 bases: TGTGCCAGCAGCTTATCCCGCGGGGGAGGGCAGACCGGGGAGCTGTTTTTT. Its protein product is CASSLSRGGGQTGELFF.

This clone has just one count. The chain employs TRBV30 and TRBJ2-5, with D tentatively TRBD1 or TRBD2 (6 bases each). The V end lost 5 bases, the J end lost 4 bases, and 14 bases lay between the germline ends. The CDR3 covers 13 residues. Germline V gene sequence: CDR1 GTSNPN, CDR2 SVGIG (reference sequence). CDR3 coding DNA: TGTGCCTGGGGAGGGGGTTTAGGAGAGACCCAGTACTTC. Protein product: CAWGGGLGETQYF.

This chain joins TRBV10-3 and TRBJ2-2; D not certain. Germline CDR1 and CDR2: ENHRY and SYGVKD. The V end was cut by 8 bases, the J end by 7 bases, with 11 bases between. CDR3 length: 12 residues. The CDR3 protein is CAISKGDGELFF. The CDR3 region has the DNA TGTGCCATCTCTAAGGGTGACGGGGAGCTGTTTTTT.

The chain recombines TRBV6-1 with TRBJ2-2; the match to TRBD1 covers 8 bases. CDR3 length: 16 residues. With V trimmed by 4 bases and J by 6 bases, 10 bases remained unmatched. CDR1 is MNHNS and CDR2 is SASEGT in the germline V gene. This CDR3 reads CASSGLDREWAGELFF. As DNA, the CDR3 is TGTGCCAGCAGTGGGTTGGACAGGGAATGGGCCGGGGAGCTGTTTTTT.

This clone was counted only a few times. The genes are TRBV7-9 and TRBJ1-2; a possible D gene is TRBD1 (6 bases). From germline, CDR1 is SEHNR and CDR2 FQNEAQ (reference sequence). The CDR3 runs 14 residues. Trimming pared 1 base from V and 4 bases from J, leaving 10 bases between. For the CDR3, the DNA is TGTGCCAGCAGCTTAGGGGCAGGGGTCTATGGCTACACCTTC. Residues: CASSLGAGVYGYTF.

The rearrangement links TRBV19 to TRBJ1-5; 12 bases match TRBD1. The germline CDR1 and CDR2 sequences are LNHDA and SQIVND (reference sequence). V shed 1 base and J 6 bases; nucleotides not matched to a gene: 7. There are 17 residues in the CDR3. The CDR3 region is CASSIVGTGGLGQPQHF. In DNA, the CDR3 is TGTGCCAGTAGTATAGTCGGGACAGGGGGCTTGGGTCAGCCCCAGCATTTT.

This clone showed up just a few times. Other DNA sequences in this sample translate to the same CDR3. V and J are TRBV5-1 and TRBJ1-1, with D uncertain. This CDR3 contains 15 residues. From germline, CDR1 is SGHRS and CDR2 YFSETQ. Trimming removed 0 bases at V and 0 bases at J, with 9 bases between. The CDR3 here is CASSLGGRMNTEAFF. The CDR3 DNA reads TGCGCCAGCAGCTTGGGCGGAAGAATGAACACTGAAGCTTTCTTT.

This clone was found once. V gene TRBV10-2 combines with J gene TRBJ2-3, with a weak D call TRBD2 (5 bases). The CDR3 sequence is 14 residues long. The germline CDR1 and CDR2 sequences are WSHSY and SAAADI. V was pared by 3 bases and J by 9 bases, with 16 bases between. DNA for the CDR3: TGCGCCAGCAGTGATCTAATGACTACCCGAACGCAGTATTTT. Protein: CASSDLMTTRTQYF.

This clone came up a few times. The rearrangement joins TRBV6-1 to TRBJ1-1; the D is unclear. Germline-derived CDR1 and CDR2 are MNHNS and SASEGT. V was pared by 7 bases and J by 8 bases, with 8 bases between. This CDR3 contains 10 residues. CDR3 nucleotide sequence: TGTGCCAGCATCTGGATAGAAGCTTTCTTT. It yields the protein CASIWIEAFF.

On this clone: The same CDR3 is also encoded by other DNA sequences in this sample. The genes are TRBV5-1 and TRBJ2-5; D is ambiguous. CDR1 is SGHRS, CDR2 YFSETQ, per germline. V shed 4 bases and J shed 5 bases, with 15 bases lying between them. This CDR3 region has 14 residues. DNA of the CDR3: TGCGCCAGCAGCCTCGATAGTCGTGGGGAGACCCAGTACTTC. Translating it yields CASSLDSRGETQYF. The full variable domain, rest sourced from reference TRBV5-1 and TRBJ2-5, is KAGVTQTPRYLIKTRGQQVTLSCSPISGHRSVSWYQQTPGQGLQFLFEYFSETQRNKGNFPGRFSGRQFSNSRSEMNVSTLELGDSALYLCASSLDSRGETQYFGPGTRLLVL.

This clone was seen more than once but under ten times. This chain connects TRBV28 to TRBJ1-1; maybe TRBD1 (6 bases). The length of the CDR3 is 13 residues. V dropped 8 bases and J dropped 5 bases, with 15 bases sitting between them. Germline CDR1 and CDR2: MDHEN and SYDVKM. CDR3 in amino acids: CASLRGARTEAFF. CDR3 bases: TGTGCCAGCCTAAGGGGGGCGAGGACTGAAGCTTTCTTT.

V and J are TRBV12-5 and TRBJ2-7, with 9 positions matching TRBD2. The germline V gene has CDR1 LGHNT and CDR2 FRNRAP. V lost 5 bases to trimming and J lost 2 bases; unmatched junction nucleotides: 10. This CDR3 has 16 residues. The CDR3 here is CASGAPLAGGTYEQYF. In DNA form, the CDR3 reads TGTGCTAGTGGTGCTCCCTTGGCGGGAGGGACCTACGAGCAGTACTTC.

V and J are TRBV27 and TRBJ2-7; maybe TRBD1 (6 bases). V was shortened by 6 bases and J by 2 bases, with 17 bases between the two germline ends. Per the germline V gene, CDR1 is MNHEY and CDR2 is SMNVEV (reference sequence). The CDR3 sequence is 15 residues long. The CDR3, as DNA: TGTGCCAGCAGCCAACCAGGGGAAGTTCCCTACGAGCAGTACTTC. It is translated as CASSQPGEVPYEQYF.

The chain couples TRBV11-2 to TRBJ1-1, with D hard to call. The CDR3 sequence is 15 residues long. CDR1 and CDR2 from the germline V gene are SGHAT and FQNNGV. V was trimmed by 3 bases and J by 0 bases, leaving 11 bases between them. The CDR3 spells CASSFGPSMNTEAFF. The CDR3 nucleotides read TGTGCCAGCAGCTTTGGACCAAGTATGAACACTGAAGCTTTCTTT. Full variable domain (missing parts from reference TRBV11-2 and TRBJ1-1): EAGVAQSPRYKIIEKRQSVAFWCNPISGHATLYWYQQILGQGPKLLIQFQNNGVVDDSQLPKDRFSAERLKGVDSTLKIQPAKLEDSAVYLCASSFGPSMNTEAFFGQGTRLTVV.

This clone was observed once. J is TRBJ1-3 and V is TRBV5-1, with 9 bases fitting TRBD1. V dropped 3 bases and J dropped 7; count of bases not matched to a gene: 5. This CDR3 is 14 amino acids long. Germline-derived CDR1 and CDR2 are SGHRS and YFSETQ. The CDR3 loop reads CASSSGTGTNTIYF. The CDR3 DNA follows: TGCGCCAGCAGCTCGGGGACAGGGACGAACACCATATATTTT. The whole variable domain, remainder taken from reference TRBV5-1 and TRBJ1-3, is KAGVTQTPRYLIKTRGQQVTLSCSPISGHRSVSWYQQTPGQGLQFLFEYFSETQRNKGNFPGRFSGRQFSNSRSEMNVSTLELGDSALYLCASSSGTGTNTIYFGEGSWLTVV.

In its sample, this clone was seen once. The chain joins TRBV2 to TRBJ1-6, with D unresolved. Trimming took off 3 bases at V and 0 bases at J, with 6 bases between the two ends. Germline V CDR1 and CDR2: SNHLY, FYNNEI. CDR3 length: 15 amino acids. This CDR3 reads CASSEVGSYNSPLHF. The DNA for the CDR3 is TGTGCCAGCAGTGAGGTGGGCTCCTATAATTCACCCCTCCACTTT.

V and J are TRBV5-6 and TRBJ2-3; D may be TRBD1 (5 bases). Germline assignment: CDR1 SGHDT and CDR2 YYEEEE. Trimming took 4 bases from V and 5 from J, leaving 11 bases between them. This CDR3 region has 13 residues. The CDR3 protein is CASSPQGIDTQYF. The CDR3 DNA is TGTGCCAGCAGCCCTCAGGGCATAGATACGCAGTATTTT.

This chain connects TRBV7-9 to TRBJ1-4, with 7 nucleotides matching TRBD1. The V and J ends lost 4 bases and 8 bases, in that order; junction bases with no gene match: 10. Germline V CDR1 and CDR2: SEHNR, FQNEAQ (reference sequence). This CDR3 region has 15 residues. The CDR3 bases are TGTGCCAGCAGCTGGACCGGGACAGTTACCGAAAAACTGTTTTTT. Its translation is CASSWTGTVTEKLFF. Drawing the rest from reference TRBV7-9 and TRBJ1-4, the complete variable domain is DTGVSQNPRHKITKRGQNVTFRCDPISEHNRLYWYRQTLGQGPEFLTYFQNEAQLEKSRLLSDRFSAERPKGSFSTLEIQRTEQGDSAMYLCASSWTGTVTEKLFFGSGTQLSVL.

The chain recombines TRBV28 with TRBJ1-2, with TRBD1 matching 10 bases. The CDR3 has 15 amino acids. Germline trimming cut 2 bases from V and 6 bases from J; bases unmatched to any gene: 6. Germline V gene data show CDR1 as MDHEN and CDR2 as SYDVKM. CDR3 nucleotide sequence: TGTGCCAGCAGTTTAAGGACAGGGGGTGGAAATGGCTACACCTTC. Its protein product is CASSLRTGGGNGYTF.